This record concerns one TCR beta chain sequence. This clonotype has ten or more counts. The antigen this receptor binds is unknown. No much larger clone exists at a distance of one base, and base qualities are not known. Library preparation employed 5' RACE. The reads were generated on a NextSeq 500. To allow correction of PCR and sequencing errors, the TCR library protocol tagged every TCR cDNA molecule with a unique molecular identifier. Processing in the source paper ran as follows. TCR identification, UMI-based error correction and CDR3 extraction were all carried out with Decombinator tools. TCRs above a frequency of 2 per 1,000, corresponding to the top 1% of the tumor frequency distribution, were defined as expanded. Expanded tumor TCRs were classed as regional if statistically deemed absent (corrected P<0.05) from at least one tumor region, otherwise ubiquitous. Rényi diversity was computed with the R vegan package after subsampling each repertoire 100 times to 5,000 TCRs. CDR3 similarity networks were constructed using string-kernel similarity of amino acid triplets, with links drawn between CDR3s whose pairwise similarity was above 0.82. TCRdb cleaned the public reads at Q25 with fastp, built clones with MiXCR and kept in-frame beta chains. Each entry merges the rows of one CDR3 protein and shows their most common DNA and genes. TCRdb, rather than the study authors, made the V and J calls. This sample holds about 23,000 distinct CDR3 sequences; 4.5% to 5% were observed only once. The ten largest clones represent roughly a tenth of the sample.

For this chain, trimming is 6 bases at the V end and 1 base at the J end, and the number of junction bases without a gene match is 3. Inclusive of the bounding cysteine and phenylalanine, the CDR3 is 15 residues long. Only CDR3 DNA is held: 45 bases, read in frame from base 1. CDR1 and CDR2 (MDHEN, SYDVKM) derive from the germline V gene. This sample is part of a study of spatial heterogeneity in lung cancer (dated by TCRdb to between 2017 and 2020). Regarding the research as a whole: Beta-chain transcripts were consistently detected in greater numbers than alpha-chain transcripts, which likely reflects a higher abundance of beta-chain transcripts. In non-small cell lung cancer, the study made a quantitative comparison of TCR alpha and beta repertoires among multiple tumor regions, matched nontumor lung and blood. In the raw uncorrected reads, each unique combination of TCR and UMI appeared more than ten times on average. A strong correlation was found between TCR transcript counts in tumor regions and a T cell transcriptional module score from matched bulk RNA-seq. TCR repertoire features were related to nonsynonymous mutation counts determined by whole-exome sequencing of tumor tissue. At surgery, both alpha and beta chains were TCR-sequenced in 220 tumor regions, roughly 64 matched nontumor lung samples and over 50 PBMC samples.

General conclusions and limits of the study: Additional single-cell paired TCR alpha and beta sequencing was considered necessary to confirm, at a functional level, the hypothesis that regional TCRs recognize regional mutations. A correlation was observed between the number of expanded intratumoral alpha and beta TCRs and the tumor nonsynonymous mutation count. TCR-seq coverage of tumor T cells was estimated to be only approximately 7% for alpha chains and around 13% for beta chains. The count of ubiquitous expanded TCRs correlated with the count of ubiquitous nonsynonymous mutations, and the count of regional expanded TCRs correlated with the count of regional nonsynonymous mutations.

The intended sense of this specimen's time point label: sample taken at primary tumor resection. Samples were obtained from approximately 76 patients with early-stage, untreated non-small cell lung cancer from the lung TRACERx cohort. TCR sequencing used whole RNA extracted from tumor and nontumor lung tissue, or from cryopreserved PBMC samples, without cell sorting. Only patients for whom sufficient RNA was available from at least two tumor regions were selected for TCR sequencing. Before selection, tumor and adjacent nontumor lung specimens were reviewed by a lung pathologist. The clonotype comes from a male donor with early-stage non-small cell lung cancer. The material was lung tumor tissue, obtained at surgery. The chain is made from TRBV28 and TRBJ2-5; 12 nucleotides in the junction match TRBD1. This receptor has the CDR3 CASRRDRGPQETQYF. Here is the DNA: TGTGCCAGCAGAAGGGACAGGGGGCCCCAAGAGACCCAGTACTTC.